The 23 T cell receptor beta chains below all came from one sample that was sequenced in a study of blood T cell repertoires in COVID-19. Measured with immunoSEQ multiplex PCR; TCRdb has only the in-frame clones, and not every one. The table includes some 100,000 clones, 81% detected once. The sample was peripheral blood. The receptors come from a man at least 80 years old with active or convalescent COVID-19.

This clone came up once. The CDR3 DNA is TGTGCCAGCAGCGTAGTTCCCAGCTCTGGAAACACCATATATTTT. This translates into CASSVVPSSGNTIYF. The chain employs TRBV9 and TRBJ1-3, with D uncertain. The CDR3 runs 15 residues. CDR1 is SGDLS and CDR2 is YYNGEE in the germline V gene. The V end was cut by 0 bases, the J end by 0 bases, with 7 bases between. Combining the CDR3 with reference TRBV9 and TRBJ1-3 gives the whole variable domain DSGVTQTPKHLITATGQRVTLRCSPRSGDLSVYWYQQSLDQGLQFLIQYYNGEERAKGNILERFSAQQFPDLHSELNLSSLELGDSALYFCASSVVPSSGNTIYFGEGSWLTVV.

This clone occurred a few times. This chain links TRBV19 with TRBJ1-2; TRBD1 matches at 10 bases. V trimming: 4 bases; J trimming: 2 bases; junction bases outside the gene matches: 10. This CDR3 is 17 amino acids long. Germline lookup yields CDR1 LNHDA and CDR2 SQIVND (reference sequence). The DNA of the CDR3 is TGTGCCAGTAGTACCTCAGGAGGGGGACAGGGGAACTATGGCTACACCTTC. It yields the protein CASSTSGGGQGNYGYTF.

The chain recombines TRBV11-1 with TRBJ2-5; TRBD2 matches at 8 bases. This CDR3 is 16 amino acids long. V lost 1 base, J lost 7 bases, and 11 bases stayed unmatched. Germline lookup yields CDR1 SGHAT and CDR2 FQDESV (reference sequence). The DNA for the CDR3 is TGTGCCAGCAGCTTAGTGGCCCGCGGACTAGCAGGGACCCAGTACTTC. As protein: CASSLVARGLAGTQYF.

The V call is TRBV21-1, the J call TRBJ1-6. TRBV21-1 is labeled a pseudogene. This CDR3 is 15 amino acids long. This CDR3 is CASSLLRGKSPPLHF. For the CDR3, the DNA is TGTGCCAGCAGCTTACTACGGGGAAAGTCTCCACCCCTCCACTTT.

This chain joins TRBV10-1 and TRBJ1-1, with TRBD1 matching over 9 bases. This CDR3 is 17 amino acids long. V was clipped by 2 bases and J by 3 bases; unmatched bases: 10. Germline CDR1 and CDR2: WNHNN and SYGVQD (reference sequence). CDR3 in DNA: TGCGCCAGCAGTGAGGGGGACAGGGCAAGGACAGACACTGAAGCTTTCTTT. Translation: CASSEGDRARTDTEAFF.

This clone was detected only once. The rearrangement uses TRBV7-2 and TRBJ1-5; perhaps TRBD1 as D (6 bases). The CDR3 length is 15 residues. Trimming removed 5 bases at V and 7 bases at J, with 18 bases between. CDR1 and CDR2 (germline): SGHTA, FQGNSA. The CDR3 loop reads CASSKGGGQVQPQHF. DNA of the CDR3: TGTGCCAGCAGCAAAGGGGGGGGGCAGGTCCAGCCCCAGCATTTT.

The rearrangement joins TRBV19 to TRBJ2-5; no clear D. V lost 5 bases to trimming and J lost 3 bases, with 13 bases between them. This CDR3 spans 14 amino acids. Germline V gene data show CDR1 as LNHDA and CDR2 as SQIVND (reference sequence). The CDR3 sequence: CASSFRLLEETQYF. As DNA, the CDR3 is TGTGCCAGTAGTTTCAGACTTCTAGAAGAGACCCAGTACTTC.

Points on this clone: The identical CDR3 is also encoded by other nucleotide sequences in the sample. The chain recombines TRBV7-9 with TRBJ1-2; D remains ambiguous. V was shortened by 4 bases and J by 0 bases, with 6 bases between the two germline ends. CDR1 is SEHNR, CDR2 FQNEAQ, per germline (reference sequence). The CDR3 contains 13 residues. CDR3 amino acids: CASSSDSNYGYTF. CDR3 nucleotides: TGTGCCAGCAGCTCCGACTCTAACTATGGCTACACCTTC.

This chain connects TRBV29-1 to TRBJ1-5, with TRBD1 matching over 10 bases. From germline, CDR1 is SQVTM and CDR2 ANQGSEA. The CDR3 is made up of 13 amino acids. With 6 bases clipped from V and 6 bases from J, the junction kept 5 bases outside the gene matches. In DNA form, the CDR3 reads TGCAGCGTGCGGGACAGGGGAGGTCAGCCCCAGCATTTT. Translating it yields CSVRDRGGQPQHF.

The chain joins TRBV6-5 to TRBJ1-1, with 7 bases aligning to TRBD1. Germline loops: CDR1 MNHEY, CDR2 SVGAGI. The CDR3 sequence is 16 residues long. V dropped 2 bases and J dropped 3; count of bases not matched to a gene: 9. CDR3 protein: CASSYGQALRDTEAFF. As DNA, the CDR3 is TGTGCCAGCAGTTACGGACAGGCCTTGAGGGACACTGAAGCTTTCTTT.

This chain links TRBV6-5 with TRBJ1-6; 9 bases align to TRBD1. The germline V gene encodes CDR1 MNHEY and CDR2 SVGAGI. This CDR3 is built from 14 residues. Trimming removed 4 bases from V and 9 bases from J; junction bases left unmatched: 4. The CDR3 DNA reads as TGTGCCAGCAGTTCCGGGACAGGGTTTTCACCCCTCCACTTT. Its protein product is CASSSGTGFSPLHF.

This sequence joins TRBV2 and TRBJ2-1, with TRBD2 matching 13 bases. The junction had 9 bases not matched to a gene; V was cut back by 3 bases and J by 1 base. Per germline, CDR1 SNHLY and CDR2 FYNNEI. The CDR3 consists of 19 residues. The CDR3 bases are TGTGCCAGCAGTGAGGTCACTAGCGGGGGGGGCGGGTCCTACAATGAGCAGTTCTTC. It specifies CASSEVTSGGGGSYNEQFF.

The chain has TRBV6-5 and TRBJ1-2; TRBD1 matches at 8 bases. V shed 7 bases and J 4 bases; nucleotides not matched to a gene: 2. Germline V gene lookup returns CDR1 MNHEY and CDR2 SVGAGI. CDR3 length: 12 residues. The CDR3 DNA reads TGTGCCAGCAAGCAGGGGGCCTATGGCTACACCTTC. This codes for CASKQGAYGYTF.

This sequence joins TRBV5-1 and TRBJ2-7; the D is unclear. Germline CDR1 is SGHRS and CDR2 is YFSETQ. Trimming removed 0 bases from V and 2 bases from J, with 9 bases in between. This CDR3 has 14 amino acids. The CDR3 here is CASSLDTGAYEQYF. The CDR3 DNA follows: TGCGCCAGCAGCTTGGATACCGGAGCCTACGAGCAGTACTTC. The full variable domain, its missing parts supplied by reference TRBV5-1 and TRBJ2-7, is KAGVTQTPRYLIKTRGQQVTLSCSPISGHRSVSWYQQTPGQGLQFLFEYFSETQRNKGNFPGRFSGRQFSNSRSEMNVSTLELGDSALYLCASSLDTGAYEQYFGPGTRLTVT.

The chain combines TRBV5-1 with TRBJ1-2; TRBD1 might be the D (6 bases). The germline V gene has CDR1 SGHRS and CDR2 YFSETQ. Trimming shortened V by 2 bases and J by 4 bases, and 12 bases separated the two germline ends. The CDR3 has 14 residues. This chain's CDR3 is CASSFPGVSYGYTF. CDR3 sequence (DNA): TGCGCCAGCAGCTTTCCAGGGGTGAGCTATGGCTACACCTTC. The full variable domain, in which reference TRBV5-1 and TRBJ1-2 provide the parts outside the CDR3, is KAGVTQTPRYLIKTRGQQVTLSCSPISGHRSVSWYQQTPGQGLQFLFEYFSETQRNKGNFPGRFSGRQFSNSRSEMNVSTLELGDSALYLCASSFPGVSYGYTFGSGTRLTVV.

Relative to its sample, this clone is hyperexpanded. V usage is TRBV5-3 and J usage is TRBJ1-2; no clear D. TRBV5-3 is known as an ORF, though its function is uncertain. The CDR3 covers 9 residues. V lost 4 bases and J lost 13, with 8 bases in between. Here the CDR3 DNA reads TGTGCCAGAAGCCCCCTCGGCACCTTC. Amino acids: CARSPLGTF.

The genes are TRBV14 and TRBJ2-6; 8 bases align to TRBD1. The length of the CDR3 is 18 residues. Germline loops: CDR1 SGHDN, CDR2 FVKESK. V lost 4 bases, J lost 1 base, and 9 bases stayed unmatched. The DNA of the CDR3 is TGTGCCAGCAGCCGGGGAACAGGGGGAATTTCTGGGGCCAACGTCCTGACTTTC. Residues: CASSRGTGGISGANVLTF.

J is TRBJ2-5 and V is TRBV6-5; D might be TRBD1 (5 bases). There are 14 residues in the CDR3. CDR1 and CDR2 from the germline V gene are MNHEY and SVGAGI. The V and J ends lost 0 bases and 5 bases respectively, with 10 bases between them. This CDR3 is CASSYSPGRETQYF. The CDR3 DNA follows: TGTGCCAGCAGTTACTCACCAGGGCGGGAGACCCAGTACTTC.

The chain is built from TRBV7-6 and TRBJ2-7; TRBD1 might be the D (6 bases). Germline V gene sequence: CDR1 SGHVS, CDR2 FNYEAQ. Trimming removed 1 base at V and 3 bases at J, with 16 bases between. The length of the CDR3 is 16 residues. The DNA for the CDR3 is TGTGCCAGCAGCTTAGGGGTCCCGGGACAAGGCTACGAGCAGTACTTC. Translating gives CASSLGVPGQGYEQYF.

This chain links TRBV28 with TRBJ1-3, with 10 bases that match TRBD1. Per the germline V gene, CDR1 is MDHEN and CDR2 is SYDVKM. V was pared by 7 bases and J by 8 bases, with 5 bases of the junction left unmatched. CDR3 size: 13 residues. CDR3 in DNA: TGTGCCAGCACCCTGACAGGGGGCTACACCATATATTTT. It is translated as CASTLTGGYTIYF.

J is TRBJ2-2 and V is TRBV5-5, with 10 nucleotides matching TRBD1. Germline V gene lookup returns CDR1 SGHKS and CDR2 YYEKEE (reference sequence). CDR3 length equals 16 residues. After removal of 5 bases from V and 4 bases from J, the junction contained 8 bases not matched to a gene. Written as DNA, the CDR3 is TGTGCCAGCAGTTCTTCCGGGACAGGGGTCACCGGGGAGCTGTTTTTT. It specifies CASSSSGTGVTGELFF.

This chain connects TRBV29-1 to TRBJ1-1; 7 bases agree with TRBD1. Germline lookup yields CDR1 SQVTM and CDR2 ANQGSEA. The CDR3 consists of 12 residues. V lost 7 bases, J lost 1 base, and 3 bases stayed unmatched. CDR3 protein: CSGQGGNTEAFF. The CDR3 bases are TGCAGCGGGCAGGGGGGGAACACTGAAGCTTTCTTT. The variable domain in full, with the rest retrieved from reference TRBV29-1 and TRBJ1-1, is SAVISQKPSRDICQRGTSLTIQCQVDSQVTMMFWYRQQPGQSLTLIATANQGSEATYESGFVIDKFPISRPNLTFSTLTVSNMSPEDSSIYLCSGQGGNTEAFFGQGTRLTVV.

This chain connects TRBV2 to TRBJ2-4; tentatively, D is TRBD2 (5 bases). Between the trimmed V and J ends, which lost 2 bases and 1 base, there was a span of 9 bases. The CDR3 totals 15 residues. Looked up from germline, CDR1 is SNHLY and CDR2 is FYNNEI. CDR3 region: CASSESEAAKNIQYF. The DNA for the CDR3 is TGTGCCAGCAGTGAATCGGAGGCGGCCAAAAACATTCAGTACTTC.